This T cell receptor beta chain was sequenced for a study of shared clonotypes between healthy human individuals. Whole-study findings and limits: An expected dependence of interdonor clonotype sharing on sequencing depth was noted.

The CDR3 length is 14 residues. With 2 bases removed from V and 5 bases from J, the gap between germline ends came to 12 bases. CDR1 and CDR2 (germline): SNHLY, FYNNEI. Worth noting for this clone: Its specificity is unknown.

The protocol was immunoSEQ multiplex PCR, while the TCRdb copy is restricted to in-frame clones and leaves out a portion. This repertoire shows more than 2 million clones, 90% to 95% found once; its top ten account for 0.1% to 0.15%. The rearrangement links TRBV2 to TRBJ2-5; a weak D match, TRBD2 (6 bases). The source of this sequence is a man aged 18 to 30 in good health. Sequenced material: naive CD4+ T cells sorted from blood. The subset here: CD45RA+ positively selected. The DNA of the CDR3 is TGTGCCAGCAGTGAACAAGAGGCGGGGGAGACCCAGTACTTC. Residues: CASSEQEAGETQYF.